These T cell receptor beta chains were read from a single sample in a study of blood T cell repertoires in COVID-19. TCRdb keeps only in-frame clones here, not all; method: immunoSEQ multiplex PCR. The table records tens of thousands of clones, approximately 89% of them present only once. Sample: peripheral blood. The receptors originated from a man between 65 and 85 years old with active or convalescent COVID-19. The CDR3 runs from the conserved cysteine through the conserved F or W. Fields, in order: J gene, CDR3 length, D gene, V gene, clone size, CDR3 DNA, CDR3 protein. D genes are given only for firm matches. Expanded clones are given a class, and other clones once, few, many or no size at all.

J gene: TRBJ1-3
CDR3 length: 15
D gene: NA
V gene: TRBV19
clone size: NA
CDR3 DNA: TGTGCCAGTAGTATTATTCGACAGTCTGGAAACACCATATATTTT
CDR3 protein: CASSIIRQSGNTIYF

J gene: TRBJ1-2
CDR3 length: 14
D gene: NA
V gene: TRBV7-9
clone size: NA
CDR3 DNA: TGTGCCAGCAGCGTGGACAGCAGAGGTGGGGGCTACACCTTC
CDR3 protein: CASSVDSRGGGYTF

J gene: TRBJ1-1
CDR3 length: 13
D gene: TRBD1
V gene: TRBV5-1
clone size: NA
CDR3 DNA: TGCGCCAGCAGCTCCGACAGGGATACTGAAGCTTTCTTT
CDR3 protein: CASSSDRDTEAFF

J gene: TRBJ1-2
CDR3 length: 16
D gene: NA
V gene: TRBV28
clone size: NA
CDR3 DNA: TGTGCCAGCAGCGTCGACCCGGGGAGGTTCATTCATGGCTACACCTTC
CDR3 protein: CASSVDPGRFIHGYTF

J gene: TRBJ1-2
CDR3 length: 14
D gene: TRBD1
V gene: TRBV28
clone size: NA
CDR3 DNA: TGTGCCAGCAGTTTAGGACAGGTGAACTATGGCTACACCTTC
CDR3 protein: CASSLGQVNYGYTF

J gene: TRBJ2-5
CDR3 length: 11
D gene: NA
V gene: TRBV30
clone size: NA
CDR3 DNA: TGTGCCTGGAGTCCGTCAGAGACCCAGTACTTC
CDR3 protein: CAWSPSETQYF

J gene: TRBJ1-2
CDR3 length: 15
D gene: NA
V gene: TRBV27
clone size: NA
CDR3 DNA: TGTGCCAGCAGTTCGATACGGCAGGGCCCGGATGGCTACACCTTC
CDR3 protein: CASSSIRQGPDGYTF

J gene: TRBJ2-7
CDR3 length: 15
D gene: NA
V gene: TRBV5-1
clone size: NA
CDR3 DNA: TGCGCCAGCAGCTTGACGGTGACAGGCACCTACGAGCAGTACTTC
CDR3 protein: CASSLTVTGTYEQYF

J gene: TRBJ1-6
CDR3 length: 15
D gene: NA
V gene: TRBV9
clone size: NA
CDR3 DNA: TGTGCCAGCAGCGGGGGGGGCCTTGGTAATTCACCCCTCCACTTT
CDR3 protein: CASSGGGLGNSPLHF

J gene: TRBJ1-2
CDR3 length: 17
D gene: TRBD1
V gene: TRBV24-1
clone size: NA
CDR3 DNA: TGTGCCACCAGTGAGGCCGGGACAGGGGGAACCGTCTATGGCTACACCTTC
CDR3 protein: CATSEAGTGGTVYGYTF

J gene: TRBJ2-7
CDR3 length: 12
D gene: NA
V gene: TRBV7-9
clone size: NA
CDR3 DNA: TGTGCCAGCAGCGACCGACAGCGCGAGCAGTACTTC
CDR3 protein: CASSDRQREQYF

J gene: TRBJ2-1
CDR3 length: 15
D gene: TRBD2
V gene: TRBV7-2
clone size: NA
CDR3 DNA: TGTGCCAGCAGCCTCCAACTACTAGCGGACAATGAGCAGTTCTTC
CDR3 protein: CASSLQLLADNEQFF

J gene: TRBJ1-3
CDR3 length: 15
D gene: NA
V gene: TRBV5-1
clone size: few
CDR3 DNA: TGCGCCAGCAGCGTGGGGGCTGCCTCTGGAAACACCATATATTTT
CDR3 protein: CASSVGAASGNTIYF

J gene: TRBJ2-7
CDR3 length: 14
D gene: TRBD1
V gene: TRBV5-6
clone size: NA
CDR3 DNA: TGTGCCAGCAGCGTACTGGGACAGGGCTACGAGCAGTACTTC
CDR3 protein: CASSVLGQGYEQYF

J gene: TRBJ1-5
CDR3 length: 14
D gene: NA
V gene: TRBV6-5
clone size: NA
CDR3 DNA: TGTGCCAGCAGTCCAGGGGTAGGGAATCAGCCCCAGCATTTT
CDR3 protein: CASSPGVGNQPQHF

J gene: TRBJ1-5
CDR3 length: 13
D gene: NA
V gene: TRBV6-5
clone size: NA
CDR3 DNA: TGTGCCAGCAGTAGACGGGTCCATCAGCCCCAGCATTTT
CDR3 protein: CASSRRVHQPQHF

J gene: TRBJ1-2
CDR3 length: 14
D gene: NA
V gene: TRBV4-1
clone size: few
CDR3 DNA: TGCGCCAGCAGCTACGGACAGCGGAACTATGGCTACACCTTC
CDR3 protein: CASSYGQRNYGYTF

J gene: TRBJ1-5
CDR3 length: 13
D gene: NA
V gene: TRBV27
clone size: NA
CDR3 DNA: TGTGCCAGCAGTTTCCAGAGCAATCAGCCCCAGCATTTT
CDR3 protein: CASSFQSNQPQHF

J gene: TRBJ1-1
CDR3 length: 13
D gene: NA
V gene: TRBV12-3/TRBV12-4
clone size: NA
CDR3 DNA: TGTGCCAGCAGTTCTACGGTGAACACTGAAGCTTTCTTT
CDR3 protein: CASSSTVNTEAFF

J gene: TRBJ1-4
CDR3 length: 15
D gene: TRBD1
V gene: TRBV25-1
clone size: NA
CDR3 DNA: TGTGCCAGCAGTGAAGTAGGGACAGGGGATGAAAAACTGTTTTTT
CDR3 protein: CASSEVGTGDEKLFF

J gene: TRBJ1-5
CDR3 length: 14
D gene: NA
V gene: TRBV5-5
clone size: NA
CDR3 DNA: TGTGCCAGCAGCACGACACATAGCAATCAGCCCCAGCATTTT
CDR3 protein: CASSTTHSNQPQHF

J gene: TRBJ2-6
CDR3 length: 14
D gene: NA
V gene: TRBV11-3
clone size: NA
CDR3 DNA: TGTGCCAGCAGCCCCCGAGGCGGGGCCAACGTCCTGACTTTC
CDR3 protein: CASSPRGGANVLTF

J gene: TRBJ2-7
CDR3 length: 15
D gene: NA
V gene: TRBV6-2/TRBV6-3
clone size: NA
CDR3 DNA: TGTGCCAGCAGTTCCAGCAGGGAACGATCCTACGAGCAGTACTTC
CDR3 protein: CASSSSRERSYEQYF

J gene: TRBJ2-1
CDR3 length: 15
D gene: TRBD2
V gene: TRBV4-3
clone size: once
CDR3 DNA: TGCGCCAGCAGCCAAGAGGGGACTAGACTCAATGAGCAGTTCTTC
CDR3 protein: CASSQEGTRLNEQFF

J gene: TRBJ2-5
CDR3 length: 15
D gene: NA
V gene: TRBV7-6
clone size: NA
CDR3 DNA: TGTGCCAGCAGCTTACATCCGAGTTCCGAAGAGACCCAGTACTTC
CDR3 protein: CASSLHPSSEETQYF

J gene: TRBJ1-3
CDR3 length: 15
D gene: NA
V gene: TRBV6-6
clone size: NA
CDR3 DNA: TGTGCCAGCAGTTACTCGACGGGGGGCGGAAACACCATATATTTT
CDR3 protein: CASSYSTGGGNTIYF

J gene: TRBJ1-2
CDR3 length: 14
D gene: NA
V gene: TRBV6-5
clone size: NA
CDR3 DNA: TGTGCCAGCAGTTACGCGGAAGGGGTCGGTGGCTACACCTTC
CDR3 protein: CASSYAEGVGGYTF

J gene: TRBJ2-2
CDR3 length: 16
D gene: NA
V gene: TRBV7-6
clone size: NA
CDR3 DNA: TGTGCCAGCAGCCAGGGTAGGGGTCAGAACACCGGGGAGCTGTTTTTT
CDR3 protein: CASSQGRGQNTGELFF

J gene: TRBJ1-2
CDR3 length: 15
D gene: TRBD1
V gene: TRBV5-4
clone size: NA
CDR3 DNA: TGTGCCAGCAGCTTGTCCCCAGGGGGCAACTATGGCTACACCTTC
CDR3 protein: CASSLSPGGNYGYTF